This entry lists 9 T cell receptor beta chains sequenced from one sample in a study of beta chain features in type 1 diabetes. Their antigens remain unidentified. Findings of the study overall: Across all four CD4+ subsets, people with type 1 diabetes showed modestly shorter TCRB CDR3s.

The authors reverse transcribed all of the isolated RNA, so sequencing captured expressed TCRB transcripts. The assay was immunoSEQ multiplex PCR, and TCRdb's table has in-frame clones only and misses some. The profile shows approximately 250,000 clones, about a tenth of them singletons. The sequenced sample was naive CD4+ T cells from blood. These receptors were taken from a man aged 25-40 years with type 1 diabetes.

The chain recombines TRBV7-9 with TRBJ1-2, with D possibly matching TRBD1 (6 bases). The CDR3 has 14 amino acids. CDR1 SEHNR and CDR2 FQNEAQ come from the germline V gene (reference sequence). Trimming pared 5 bases from V and 0 bases from J, leaving 10 bases between. The CDR3 DNA sequence: TGTGCCAGCAGCCCAACAGGGTCTAACTATGGCTACACCTTC. It translates to CASSPTGSNYGYTF.

The table lists this clone with a few counts. This chain connects TRBV7-9 to TRBJ2-3; TRBD2 matches at 11 bases. The CDR3 sequence is 15 residues long. Per germline, CDR1 SEHNR and CDR2 FQNEAQ (reference sequence). With 6 bases clipped from V and 3 bases from J, the junction kept 5 bases outside the gene matches. The CDR3 DNA follows: TGTGCCAGCAGATATGGGACTAGCGGTACAGATACGCAGTATTTT. This translates into CASRYGTSGTDTQYF.

The J gene is TRBJ2-7, the V gene TRBV28; TRBD1 might be the D (5 bases). Germline V gene lookup returns CDR1 MDHEN and CDR2 SYDVKM. V lost 5 bases, J lost 7 bases, and 9 bases lay in between. The CDR3 is 11 amino acids. The CDR3 sequence is CASSARTEQYF. CDR3 DNA sequence: TGTGCCAGCAGTGCGCGGACAGAGCAGTACTTC.

The chain joins TRBV5-4 to TRBJ2-5, with TRBD1 as a possible D gene (5 bases). The CDR3 consists of 14 residues. Germline CDR1 reads SGHNT; CDR2 reads YYREEE (reference sequence). Trimming left V 1 base short and J 3 bases short, with 10 bases between. CDR3 protein: CASSLFGAKETQYF. CDR3 bases: TGTGCCAGCAGCTTGTTTGGGGCCAAAGAGACCCAGTACTTC.

A few counts support this clone. The chain recombines TRBV28 with TRBJ2-7, with D perhaps matching TRBD2 (5 bases). This CDR3 comprises 13 residues. Germline V CDR1 and CDR2: MDHEN, SYDVKM. The V and J ends lost 5 bases and 7 bases respectively, with 15 bases between them. The CDR3 DNA is TGTGCCAGCAGTCCCGGGTCGACGGGGGAGCAGTACTTC. Translation gives CASSPGSTGEQYF.

The chain recombines TRBV7-2 with TRBJ2-4, with TRBD2 as a possible D gene (5 bases). V was clipped by 3 bases and J by 8 bases, with 14 bases between them. This CDR3 has 14 amino acids. In germline, CDR1 is SGHTA, CDR2 FQGNSA. CDR3 sequence: CASSFRPQEDIQYF. CDR3 DNA: TGTGCCAGCAGCTTCCGACCCCAGGAGGACATTCAGTACTTC.

This clone appeared a few times. The DNA for the CDR3 is TGTGCCAGCAAGCTTGGGGGGACGGTTATGACCCAGTACTTC. Protein product: CASKLGGTVMTQYF. J is TRBJ2-5 and V is TRBV7-2; D is possibly TRBD2 (6 bases). The V end lost 7 bases, the J end lost 7 bases, and 19 bases lay between the germline ends. This CDR3 has 14 amino acids. The germline CDR1 and CDR2 sequences are SGHTA and FQGNSA. Drawing the rest from reference TRBV7-2 and TRBJ2-5, the complete variable domain is GAGVSQSPSNKVTEKGKDVELRCDPISGHTALYWYRQSLGQGLEFLIYFQGNSAPDKSGLPSDRFSAERTGGSVSTLTIQRTQQEDSAVYLCASKLGGTVMTQYFGPGTRLLVL.

This chain uses TRBV9 with TRBJ2-7, with 9 bases lining up with TRBD1. The CDR3 has 13 residues. J was trimmed by 5 bases and V by 5 bases; bases with no gene match: 5. The V gene's germline CDR1 is SGDLS and CDR2 YYNGEE. CDR3 protein: CASSGGQGNEQYF. Here the CDR3 DNA reads TGTGCCAGCAGTGGGGGACAGGGCAACGAGCAGTACTTC.

This clone turned up a few times. V is TRBV4-2 and J is TRBJ2-2, with no clear D. V lost 4 bases, J lost 1 base, and 7 bases lay in between. Germline assignment: CDR1 LGHNA and CDR2 YNFKEQ. The CDR3 spans 14 residues. DNA for the CDR3: TGTGCCAGCAGCCCCACTGTGAACACCGGGGAGCTGTTTTTT. It codes for CASSPTVNTGELFF.